The source of this T cell receptor beta chain is a study of blood T cell repertoires in COVID-19. Study-level background: The samples span acute and convalescent COVID-19 from the United States, Italy and Spain. From T cells, B-cell-depleted T cells, or PBMCs came the material, which was cDNA or gDNA.

This CDR3 is 16 amino acids long. The authors' processing: Estimated nucleated cell counts came from reference gene primer amplification. Using immunoSEQ multiplex PCR, the repertoire was profiled, and TCRdb retains in-frame clones only, with some absent. For V, J and clone size, that table is used; D and trimming come from the DNA. Of about 200,000 clones in the sample, around 83% were seen once. V and J are TRBV21-1 and TRBJ2-7; no check of the table's D call, TRBD1, against the DNA was made. TRBV21-1 is tagged as a pseudogene. The receptor comes from an elderly woman with acute or convalescent COVID-19. The sample was peripheral blood. CDR3 sequence reads: CASNSDRGLLSYEQYF. In DNA form, the CDR3 reads TGTGCCAGCAACTCCGACAGGGGGCTACTCTCCTACGAGCAGTACTTC.